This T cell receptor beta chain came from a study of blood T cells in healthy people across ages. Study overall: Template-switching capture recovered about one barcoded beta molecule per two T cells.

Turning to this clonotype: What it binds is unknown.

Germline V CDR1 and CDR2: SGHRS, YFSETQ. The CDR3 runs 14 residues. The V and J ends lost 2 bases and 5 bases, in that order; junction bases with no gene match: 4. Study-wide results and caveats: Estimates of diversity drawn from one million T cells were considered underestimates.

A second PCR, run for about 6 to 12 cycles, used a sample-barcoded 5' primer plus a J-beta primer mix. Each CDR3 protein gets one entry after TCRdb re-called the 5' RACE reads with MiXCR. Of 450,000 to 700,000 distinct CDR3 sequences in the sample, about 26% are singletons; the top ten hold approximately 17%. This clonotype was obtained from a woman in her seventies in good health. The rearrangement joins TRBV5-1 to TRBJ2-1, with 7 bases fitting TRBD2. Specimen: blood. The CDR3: CASSFGTTNNEQFF. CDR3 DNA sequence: TGCGCCAGCAGCTTCGGGACTACCAACAATGAGCAGTTCTTC.